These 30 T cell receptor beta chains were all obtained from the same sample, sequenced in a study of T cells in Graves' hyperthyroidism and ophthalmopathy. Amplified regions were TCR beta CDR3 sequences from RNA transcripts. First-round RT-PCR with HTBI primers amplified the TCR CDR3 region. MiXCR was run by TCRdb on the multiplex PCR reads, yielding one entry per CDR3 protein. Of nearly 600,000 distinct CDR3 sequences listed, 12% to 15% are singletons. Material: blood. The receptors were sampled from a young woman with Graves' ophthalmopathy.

CDR3 region: CASSWGTGGRTEAFF. The CDR3 bases are TGTGCCAGCAGTTGGGGCACAGGGGGTCGCACTGAAGCTTTCTTT. This sequence joins TRBV6-2 or TRBV6-3 and TRBJ1-1; 8 positions agree with TRBD1. Germline V gene lookup returns CDR1 MNHEY and CDR2 SVGEGT. The CDR3 spans 15 residues. The J segment lost 4 bases and the V segment lost 4 bases, leaving 8 bases of the junction unmatched.

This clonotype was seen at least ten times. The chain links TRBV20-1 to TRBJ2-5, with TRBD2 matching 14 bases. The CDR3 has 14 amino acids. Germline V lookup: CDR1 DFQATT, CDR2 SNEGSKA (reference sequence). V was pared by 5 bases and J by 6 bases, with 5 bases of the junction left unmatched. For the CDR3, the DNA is TGCAGTGCTTCGACTAGCGGGAGGGGGAAGACCCAGTACTTC. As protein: CSASTSGRGKTQYF.

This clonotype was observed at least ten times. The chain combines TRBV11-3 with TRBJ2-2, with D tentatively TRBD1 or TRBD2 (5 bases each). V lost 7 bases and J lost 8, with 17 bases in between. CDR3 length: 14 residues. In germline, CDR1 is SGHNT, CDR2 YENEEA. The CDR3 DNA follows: TGTGCCAGCAAACTGGGGCTAGCTGGTGGGGAGCTGTTTTTT. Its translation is CASKLGLAGGELFF.

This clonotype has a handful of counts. The CDR3 loop is CSARALTGGTEAFF. The CDR3 bases are TGCAGTGCTAGAGCTCTCACCGGAGGGACTGAAGCTTTCTTT. The rearrangement joins TRBV20-1 to TRBJ1-1; no clear D gene. This CDR3 contains 14 residues. Germline assignment: CDR1 DFQATT and CDR2 SNEGSKA (reference sequence). Trimming took 1 base from V and 5 from J, leaving 14 bases between them.

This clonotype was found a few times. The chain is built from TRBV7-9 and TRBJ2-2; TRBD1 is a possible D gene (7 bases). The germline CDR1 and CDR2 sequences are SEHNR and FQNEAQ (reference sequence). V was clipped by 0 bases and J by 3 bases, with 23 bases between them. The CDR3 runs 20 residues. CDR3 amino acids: CASSLANSEQGRRDTGELFF. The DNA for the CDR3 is TGTGCCAGCAGCTTAGCCAACTCCGAACAGGGGAGGCGCGACACCGGGGAGCTGTTTTTT.

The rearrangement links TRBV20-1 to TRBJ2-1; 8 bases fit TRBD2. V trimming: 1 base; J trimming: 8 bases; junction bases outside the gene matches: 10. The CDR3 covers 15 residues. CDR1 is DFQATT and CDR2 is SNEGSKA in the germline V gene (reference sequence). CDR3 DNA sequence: TGCAGTGCTAGAGGCCCCCCCGGGAGGGCCGATGAGCAGTTCTTC. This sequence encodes CSARGPPGRADEQFF.

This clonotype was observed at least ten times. DNA for the CDR3: TGTGCCAGCAGCCTCATAAGGGGGACCTACAATGAGCAGTTCTTC. It is translated as CASSLIRGTYNEQFF. This chain links TRBV14 with TRBJ2-1; possibly TRBD1 for D (6 bases). The germline V gene has CDR1 SGHDN and CDR2 FVKESK. There are 15 residues in the CDR3. V was shortened by 4 bases and J by 2 bases, with 12 bases between the two germline ends.

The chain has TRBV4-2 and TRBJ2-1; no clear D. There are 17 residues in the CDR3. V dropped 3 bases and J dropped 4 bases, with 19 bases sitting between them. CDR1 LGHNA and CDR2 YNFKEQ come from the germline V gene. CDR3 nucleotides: TGTGCCAGCAGCCAGGCCTTTGCGAATGTAGGGTACAATGAGCAGTTCTTC. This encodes CASSQAFANVGYNEQFF.

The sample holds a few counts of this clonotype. CDR3 region: CASSLGVWEASYNEQFF. CDR3 coding DNA: TGTGCCAGCAGCTTAGGTGTGTGGGAGGCCTCCTACAATGAGCAGTTCTTC. The rearrangement joins TRBV11-2 to TRBJ2-1; weak D call: TRBD2 (6 bases). V was pared by 1 base and J by 0 bases, with 13 bases between. In germline, CDR1 is SGHAT, CDR2 FQNNGV. CDR3 length equals 17 residues.

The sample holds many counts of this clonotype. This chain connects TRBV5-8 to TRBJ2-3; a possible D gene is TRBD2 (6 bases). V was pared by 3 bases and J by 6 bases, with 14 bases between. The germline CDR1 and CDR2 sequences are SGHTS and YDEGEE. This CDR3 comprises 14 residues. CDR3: CASSSGLLGDTQYF. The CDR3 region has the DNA TGTGCCAGCAGCTCCGGACTATTAGGGGATACGCAGTATTTT.

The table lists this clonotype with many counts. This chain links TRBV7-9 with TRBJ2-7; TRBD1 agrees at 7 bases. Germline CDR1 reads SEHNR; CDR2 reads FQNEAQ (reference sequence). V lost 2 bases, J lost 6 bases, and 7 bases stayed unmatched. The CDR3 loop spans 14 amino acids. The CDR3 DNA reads TGTGCCAGCAGCTTAAGGACAGGCCTCGGCGAGCAGTACTTC. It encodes CASSLRTGLGEQYF.

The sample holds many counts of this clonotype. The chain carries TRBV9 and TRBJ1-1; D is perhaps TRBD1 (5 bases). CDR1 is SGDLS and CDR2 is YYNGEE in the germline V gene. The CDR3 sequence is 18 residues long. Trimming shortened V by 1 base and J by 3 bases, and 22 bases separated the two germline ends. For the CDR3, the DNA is TGTGCCAGCAGCGTACCGCTCCCGGTAGGGGCGGAGGACACTGAAGCTTTCTTT. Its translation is CASSVPLPVGAEDTEAFF.

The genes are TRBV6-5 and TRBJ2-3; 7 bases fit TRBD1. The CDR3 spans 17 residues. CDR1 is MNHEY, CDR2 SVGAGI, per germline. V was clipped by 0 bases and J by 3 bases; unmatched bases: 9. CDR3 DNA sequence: TGTGCCAGCAGTTACTCGAAAGGGACAGAGGGGACAGATACGCAGTATTTT. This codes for CASSYSKGTEGTDTQYF.

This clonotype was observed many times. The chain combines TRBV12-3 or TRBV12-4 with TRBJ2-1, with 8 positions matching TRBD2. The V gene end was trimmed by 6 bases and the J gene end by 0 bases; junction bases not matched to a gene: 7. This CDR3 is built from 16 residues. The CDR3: CASSPESGSSYNEQFF. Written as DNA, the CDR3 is TGTGCCAGCAGCCCCGAGAGCGGGAGCTCCTACAATGAGCAGTTCTTC.

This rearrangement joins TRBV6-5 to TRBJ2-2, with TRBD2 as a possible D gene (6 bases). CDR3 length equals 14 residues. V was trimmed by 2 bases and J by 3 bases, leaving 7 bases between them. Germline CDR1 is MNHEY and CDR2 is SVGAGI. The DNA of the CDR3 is TGTGCCAGCAGTTACGGGGGGTACACCGGGGAGCTGTTTTTT. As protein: CASSYGGYTGELFF.

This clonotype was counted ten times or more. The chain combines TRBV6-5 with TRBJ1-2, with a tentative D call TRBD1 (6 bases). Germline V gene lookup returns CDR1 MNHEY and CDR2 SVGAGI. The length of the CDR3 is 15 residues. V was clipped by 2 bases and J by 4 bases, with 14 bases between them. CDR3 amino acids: CASSYLTGTFYGYTF. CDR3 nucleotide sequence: TGTGCCAGCAGTTACCTGACAGGAACGTTCTATGGCTACACCTTC.

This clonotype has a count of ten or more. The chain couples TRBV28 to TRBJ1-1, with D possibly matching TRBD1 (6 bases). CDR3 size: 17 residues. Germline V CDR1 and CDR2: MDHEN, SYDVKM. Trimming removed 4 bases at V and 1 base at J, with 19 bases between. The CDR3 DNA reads TGTGCCAGCAGTTCCCAACTTAGAGACAGGCGGAACACTGAAGCTTTCTTT. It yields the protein CASSSQLRDRRNTEAFF.

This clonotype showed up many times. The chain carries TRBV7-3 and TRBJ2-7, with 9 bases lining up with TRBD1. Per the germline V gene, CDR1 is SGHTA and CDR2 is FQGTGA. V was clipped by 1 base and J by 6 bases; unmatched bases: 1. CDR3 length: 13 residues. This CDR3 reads CASSLMGQGEQYF. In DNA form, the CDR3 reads TGTGCCAGCAGCTTAATGGGACAGGGCGAGCAGTACTTC.

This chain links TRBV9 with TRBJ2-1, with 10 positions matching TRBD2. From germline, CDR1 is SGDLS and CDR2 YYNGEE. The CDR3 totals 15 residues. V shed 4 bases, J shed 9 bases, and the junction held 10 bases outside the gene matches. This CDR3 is CASSPETSGKVEQFF. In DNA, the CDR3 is TGTGCCAGCAGCCCCGAAACTAGCGGGAAGGTTGAGCAGTTCTTC. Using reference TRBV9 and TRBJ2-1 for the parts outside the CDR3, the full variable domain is DSGVTQTPKHLITATGQRVTLRCSPRSGDLSVYWYQQSLDQGLQFLIQYYNGEERAKGNILERFSAQQFPDLHSELNLSSLELGDSALYFCASSPETSGKVEQFFGPGTRLTVL.

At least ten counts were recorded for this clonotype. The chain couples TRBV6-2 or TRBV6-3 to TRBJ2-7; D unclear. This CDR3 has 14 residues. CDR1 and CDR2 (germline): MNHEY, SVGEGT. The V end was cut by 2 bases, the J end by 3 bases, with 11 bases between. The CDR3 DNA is TGTGCCAGCAGTTACAAACCTTCGGGCTACGAGCAGTACTTC. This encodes CASSYKPSGYEQYF.

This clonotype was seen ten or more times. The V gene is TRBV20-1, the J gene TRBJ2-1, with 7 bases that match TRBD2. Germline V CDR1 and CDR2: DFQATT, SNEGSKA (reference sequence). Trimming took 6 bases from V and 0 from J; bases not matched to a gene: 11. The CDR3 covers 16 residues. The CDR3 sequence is CSADHSGQSSYNEQFF. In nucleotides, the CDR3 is TGCAGTGCCGACCATAGCGGGCAAAGCTCCTACAATGAGCAGTTCTTC.

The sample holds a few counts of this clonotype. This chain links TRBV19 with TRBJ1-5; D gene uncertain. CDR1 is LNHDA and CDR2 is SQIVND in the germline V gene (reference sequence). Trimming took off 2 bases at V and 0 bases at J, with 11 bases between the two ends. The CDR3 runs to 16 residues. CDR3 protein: CASSIKAGYSNQPQHF. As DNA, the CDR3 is TGTGCCAGTAGTATAAAGGCGGGATATAGCAATCAGCCCCAGCATTTT.

The CDR3 nucleotides read TGTGCCAGCAGTTCCCGACTAGCGGGAGGGAAGCAAGAGACCCAGTACTTC. It is translated as CASSSRLAGGKQETQYF. The chain joins TRBV6-1 to TRBJ2-5, with 14 bases fitting TRBD2. The V gene's germline CDR1 is MNHNS and CDR2 SASEGT. V trimming: 5 bases; J trimming: 2 bases; junction bases outside the gene matches: 7. This CDR3 spans 17 amino acids.

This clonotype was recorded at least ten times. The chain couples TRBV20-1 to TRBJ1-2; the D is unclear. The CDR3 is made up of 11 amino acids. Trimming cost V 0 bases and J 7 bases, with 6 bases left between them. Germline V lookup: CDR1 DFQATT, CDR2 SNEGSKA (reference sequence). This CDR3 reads CSARDQLGYTF. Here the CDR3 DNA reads TGCAGTGCTAGAGACCAGCTTGGCTACACCTTC.

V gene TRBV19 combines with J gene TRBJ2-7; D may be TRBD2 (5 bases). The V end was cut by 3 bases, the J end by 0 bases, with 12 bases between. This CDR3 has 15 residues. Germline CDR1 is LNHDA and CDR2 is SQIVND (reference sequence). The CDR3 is CASSIRGALSYEQYF. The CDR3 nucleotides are TGTGCCAGTAGTATCCGGGGAGCGCTCTCCTACGAGCAGTACTTC.

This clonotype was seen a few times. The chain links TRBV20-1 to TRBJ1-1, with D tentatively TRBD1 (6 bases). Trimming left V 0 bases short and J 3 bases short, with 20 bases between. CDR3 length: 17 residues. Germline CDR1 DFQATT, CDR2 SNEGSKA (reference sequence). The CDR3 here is CSARDWNSGGADTEAFF. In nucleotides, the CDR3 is TGCAGTGCTAGAGATTGGAATTCTGGGGGCGCGGACACTGAAGCTTTCTTT.

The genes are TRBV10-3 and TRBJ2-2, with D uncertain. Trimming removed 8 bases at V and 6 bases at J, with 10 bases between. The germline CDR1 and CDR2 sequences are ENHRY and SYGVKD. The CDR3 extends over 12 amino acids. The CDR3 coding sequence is TGTGCCATCCCGTCGGGTGCCGGGGAGCTGTTTTTT. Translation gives CAIPSGAGELFF.

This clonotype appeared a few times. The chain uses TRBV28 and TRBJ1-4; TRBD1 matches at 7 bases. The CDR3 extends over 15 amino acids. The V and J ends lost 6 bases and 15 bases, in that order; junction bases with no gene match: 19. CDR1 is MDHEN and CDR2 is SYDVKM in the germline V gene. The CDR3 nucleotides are TGTGCCAGCAGCCCCACCGGGACACTCGACAGGGCAATGTTTTTT. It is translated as CASSPTGTLDRAMFF. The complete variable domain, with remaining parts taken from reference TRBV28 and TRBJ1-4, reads DVKVTQSSRYLVKRTGEKVFLECVQDMDHENMFWYRQDPGLGLRLIYFSYDVKMKEKGDIPEGYSVSREKKERFSLILESASTNQTSMYLCASSPTGTLDRAMFFGSGTQLSVL.

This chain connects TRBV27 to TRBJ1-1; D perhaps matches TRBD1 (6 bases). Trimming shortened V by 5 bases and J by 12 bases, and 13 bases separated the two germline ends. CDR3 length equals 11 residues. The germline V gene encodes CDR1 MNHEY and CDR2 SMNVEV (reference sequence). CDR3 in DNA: TGTGCCAGCAGTGGGGGGCTGGGGTCTTTCTTT. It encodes CASSGGLGSFF.

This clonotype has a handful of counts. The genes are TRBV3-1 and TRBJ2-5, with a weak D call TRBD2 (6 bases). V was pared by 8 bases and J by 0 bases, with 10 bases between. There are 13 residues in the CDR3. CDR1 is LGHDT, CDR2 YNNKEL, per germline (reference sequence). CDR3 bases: TGTGCCAGCGGCAGCGGGTACCAAGAGACCCAGTACTTC. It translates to CASGSGYQETQYF.